Listed below are T cell receptor beta chains from one sample, sequenced in a study of T cells after yellow fever vaccination. TCRdb re-called the 5' RACE reads with MiXCR, one entry per CDR3 protein. The sample comprises roughly 110,000 distinct CDR3 sequences, 8.4% of which are singletons, and about 25% rests with the top ten. The source material was CD8+ T cells sorted from PBMCs, sampled 45 days after the yellow fever booster vaccination. The receptors here all came from a young man who received the YFV17D yellow fever vaccine. CDR3s include the opening cysteine and the closing phenylalanine or tryptophan. The D gene is left open where the match is weak. A clone size is listed for some rows: how often the clone was seen (once, few, many), or a class if it is expanded.

14	TRBV12-3/TRBV12-4	TRBJ2-5	TRBD2	many	TGTGCCAGCAGTGGTAGCGGGAGGCAGGAGACCCAGTACTTC	CASSGSGRQETQYF
11	TRBV2	TRBJ2-7	.	many	TGTGCCAGCACGAATACAAACGAGCAGTACTTC	CASTNTNEQYF
15	TRBV4-3	TRBJ2-5	.	.	TGCGCCAGCAGCCAAGTTTTTAGCTCTCAAGAGACCCAGTACTTC	CASSQVFSSQETQYF
19	TRBV9	TRBJ1-1	.	many	TGTGCCAGCAGCGTAGGTCCGGTTGGGGGGGTATCGGAGAACACTGAAGCTTTCTTT	CASSVGPVGGVSENTEAFF
15	TRBV6-1	TRBJ1-6	TRBD1	many	TGTGCCAGTACAGGGGAGGGCTCCTATAATTCACCCCTCCACTTT	CASTGEGSYNSPLHF
16	TRBV29-1	TRBJ2-7	TRBD2	.	TGCAGCGTTGAAGACATAGCGGGAGGTGGTTTCGGCGAGCAGTACTTC	CSVEDIAGGGFGEQYF
13	TRBV12-3/TRBV12-4	TRBJ2-7	.	.	TGTGCCAGCAGTTTTTGGACACCCTACGAGCAGTACTTC	CASSFWTPYEQYF
13	TRBV12-3/TRBV12-4	TRBJ2-7	.	many	TGTGCCAGCAGCCCCCCGGTGTTCTACGAGCAGTACTTC	CASSPPVFYEQYF
16	TRBV6-5	TRBJ2-7	TRBD1	many	TGTGCCAGCAGTTTCGCCCGGGACAGGTACACCTACGAGCAGTACTTC	CASSFARDRYTYEQYF
17	TRBV12-3/TRBV12-4	TRBJ2-5	TRBD2	few	TGTGCCAGCAGCCCCCCCTTCTCTAGCGGGAGTCAAGAGACCCAGTACTTC	CASSPPFSSGSQETQYF
13	TRBV15	TRBJ2-3	.	many	TGTGCCACCAGCTCCACGAGGACAGATACGCAGTATTTT	CATSSTRTDTQYF
14	TRBV6-2/TRBV6-3	TRBJ2-5	.	many	TGTGCCAGCAGTTACTCAGCCTCCGAGGAGACCCAGTACTTC	CASSYSASEETQYF
16	TRBV3-1	TRBJ2-7	.	.	TGTGCCAGCAGCCAAGGTCTTCAGGGCGTTGTAAACGAGCAGTACTTC	CASSQGLQGVVNEQYF
14	TRBV12-3/TRBV12-4	TRBJ2-1	.	many	TGTGCCAGCAGTTCCACATCGGGCTACAATGAGCAGTTCTTC	CASSSTSGYNEQFF
13	TRBV7-9	TRBJ2-7	.	many	TGTGCCAGCAGCTTAGTTGGATACTACGAGCAGTACTTC	CASSLVGYYEQYF
16	TRBV2	TRBJ2-3	TRBD2	.	TGTGCCAGCAGTGGAGGGACTAGCGGGAGTGCAGATACGCAGTATTTT	CASSGGTSGSADTQYF
13	TRBV11-2	TRBJ1-1	.	many	TGTGCCAGCAGCTTGTATATTGGCACTGAAGCTTTCTTT	CASSLYIGTEAFF
13	TRBV10-3	TRBJ2-1	.	many	TGTGCCATCAGTGAAGGAGTCTACAATGAGCAGTTCTTC	CAISEGVYNEQFF
13	TRBV6-6	TRBJ2-7	.	many	TGTGCCAGCAGTTACACAGACAACTACGAGCAGTACTTC	CASSYTDNYEQYF
17	TRBV7-2	TRBJ1-3	.	few	TGTGCCAGCAGCTTACTGCCCACACAGGGCCCTGGAAACACCATATATTTT	CASSLLPTQGPGNTIYF
13	TRBV30	TRBJ2-4	.	few	TGTGCCTGGAGGTTGCTAGGGAGGCCCATTCAGTACTTC	CAWRLLGRPIQYF
11	TRBV6-1	TRBJ2-7	TRBD1	many	TGTGCCAGCCGGACAGGGCCCGAGCAGTACTTC	CASRTGPEQYF
13	TRBV6-5	TRBJ2-5	.	many	TGTGCCAGCAGTTGGGTGGGGCAAGAGACCCAGTACTTC	CASSWVGQETQYF
16	TRBV18	TRBJ2-5	TRBD1	many	TGTGCCAGCTCACCAGATGGGACAGCCACTCAAGAGACCCAGTACTTC	CASSPDGTATQETQYF
16	TRBV19	TRBJ2-4	TRBD2	few	TGTGCCAGTAGTATAGTCGCACAGCGGGACAAAAACATTCAGTACTTC	CASSIVAQRDKNIQYF
16	TRBV4-2	TRBJ2-2	.	many	TGTGCCAGCAGCCAAGGGAGGGGACAGTTGGACGGGGAGCTGTTTTTT	CASSQGRGQLDGELFF
16	TRBV28	TRBJ2-2	.	many	TGTGCCAGTCAAAACCCGGGACGTTCGAACACCGGGGAGCTGTTTTTT	CASQNPGRSNTGELFF